These 10 T cell receptor beta chains came from one sample sequenced in a study of a mutant IDH1 vaccine in newly diagnosed glioma (dated by TCRdb to the early 2020s). Read against the paper, the sample's time point label means: week 5, during vaccination. Each vaccine dose was 300 ug of a 20-mer mutant IDH1 peptide in Montanide, given subcutaneously with topical imiquimod. Antigens of these TCRs are unknown. The receptor library was made with the immunoSEQ multiplex PCR assay. TCRdb took this table from immuneACCESS and kept in-frame rearrangements with V and J called. Such tables lack part of the clones; where checked against another copy, unresolved V genes explain under half of the gap, and the rest is unexplained. This sample holds about 56,000 clones; 85% to 90% were observed only once. Clones ranked in the top ten supply about 4.6% of the sample. The material sequenced was PBMCs, taken from a glioma patient whose treatment included an IDH1 peptide vaccine. The source of these receptors is a woman in her thirties or forties with glioma.

The chain links TRBV25-1 to TRBJ2-1, with D hard to call. Trimming pared 5 bases from V and 0 bases from J, leaving 11 bases between. The CDR3 is 15 residues long. Germline values: CDR1 MGHDK, CDR2 SYGVNS. CDR3 nucleotide sequence: TGTGCCAGCAGTCACTCGCGGAGCTCCTACAATGAGCAGTTCTTC. This gives the protein CASSHSRSSYNEQFF.

The chain links TRBV5-1 to TRBJ1-1; D ambiguous. This CDR3 is 13 amino acids long. V shed 0 bases and J shed 6 bases, with 9 bases lying between them. Per germline, CDR1 SGHRS and CDR2 YFSETQ. The CDR3 spells CASSLGGFAEAFF. For the CDR3, the DNA is TGCGCCAGCAGCTTGGGAGGGTTCGCTGAAGCTTTCTTT.

The DNA of the CDR3 is TGTGCCAGCTTACCTCAGAGAAACACCGGGGAGCTGTTTTTT. Translation gives CASLPQRNTGELFF. The rearrangement joins TRBV2 to TRBJ2-2, with D uncertain. CDR3 length: 14 residues. Germline-derived CDR1 and CDR2 are SNHLY and FYNNEI. V lost 8 bases to trimming and J lost 2 bases, with 12 bases between them.

Turning to this clone: Other DNA sequences in this sample translate to the same CDR3. The chain joins TRBV9 to TRBJ2-7; 11 bases are shared with TRBD2. The junction had 4 bases not matched to a gene; V was cut back by 2 bases and J by 0 bases. The CDR3 length is 16 residues. Germline lookup yields CDR1 SGDLS and CDR2 YYNGEE. CDR3 sequence (DNA): TGTGCCAGCAGCGTGTCCGGGACTAGCGGCTCCTACGAGCAGTACTTC. Amino acids: CASSVSGTSGSYEQYF.

V usage is TRBV25-1 and J usage is TRBJ2-7, with 11 bases matching TRBD2. V was clipped by 1 base and J by 4 bases; unmatched bases: 9. Germline CDR1 and CDR2: MGHDK and SYGVNS. CDR3 size: 17 residues. The CDR3 sequence: CASSESYGTSGLYEQYF. The CDR3 nucleotides read TGTGCCAGCAGTGAATCCTACGGGACTAGCGGTTTGTACGAGCAGTACTTC.

The gene calls are TRBV29-1 and TRBJ1-5; 7 bases match TRBD1. The CDR3 runs 12 residues. Germline loops: CDR1 SQVTM, CDR2 ANQGSEA. Unmatched junction bases numbered 7, after V lost 8 bases and J lost 6 bases. The CDR3: CSPQTGRQPQHF. CDR3 coding DNA: TGCAGCCCACAGACAGGGCGTCAGCCCCAGCATTTT.

The CDR3 loop is CASSPRGLANYGYTF. The CDR3 DNA reads as TGTGCCAGCAGTCCGCGTGGGTTAGCTAACTATGGCTACACCTTC. This sequence joins TRBV27 and TRBJ1-2, with unresolved D. Germline lookup yields CDR1 MNHEY and CDR2 SMNVEV (reference sequence). Trimming took 5 bases from V and 0 from J, leaving 13 bases between them. This CDR3 has 15 residues.

This chain connects TRBV6-5 to TRBJ2-2; 10 bases line up with TRBD2. The CDR3 runs 15 residues. V was clipped by 2 bases and J by 5 bases; unmatched bases: 2. CDR1 and CDR2 from the germline V gene are MNHEY and SVGAGI. The CDR3 protein is CASSYTSGVTGELFF. The CDR3 nucleotides read TGTGCCAGCAGTTACACTAGCGGGGTAACCGGGGAGCTGTTTTTT.

This rearrangement joins TRBV5-1 to TRBJ2-5; D tentatively fits TRBD1 or TRBD2 (5 bases each). Germline V lookup: CDR1 SGHRS, CDR2 YFSETQ. V was shortened by 5 bases and J by 5 bases, with 19 bases between the two germline ends. This CDR3 contains 15 residues. This CDR3 is CASSQPGTAGETQYF. CDR3 DNA sequence: TGCGCCAGCAGTCAGCCTGGGACGGCGGGCGAGACCCAGTACTTC.

This rearrangement joins TRBV4-1 to TRBJ2-1; 7 bases align to TRBD1. The CDR3 has 16 amino acids. Germline V CDR1 and CDR2: MGHRA, YSYEKL. V shed 1 base, J shed 7 bases, and the junction held 10 bases outside the gene matches. This chain's CDR3 is CASSQVLGQQGNEQFF. The CDR3 DNA follows: TGCGCCAGCAGCCAAGTCCTGGGACAGCAGGGGAATGAGCAGTTCTTC.